The T cell receptor (beta chain) described here comes from a study of cytomegalovirus exposure and HLA in healthy donors. Overall study results and limits: It was only CMV serostatus that was available as immune exposure information. A missense variant in DCLRE1C was later tied to TCR beta V- and J-gene trimming.

At the time of sampling, donors were nominally healthy, though unrecorded immune exposures were likely. A word on this clone: Its antigen is unknown.

This PCR relied on a set of 60 Vbeta primers and 13 Jbeta primers. Authors' methods: Later analysis identified 88 million or so unique TCR beta chains, about 10 million shared. Sequenced by immunoSEQ multiplex PCR; TCRdb stores in-frame clones only, minus some. V and J calls and clone size come straight from that table; D and trimming were deduced from the DNA. Here the sample spans around 180,000 clones, approximately 75% being singletons. J was trimmed by 9 bases and V by 4 bases; bases with no gene match: 17. The CDR3 is 18 residues long. CDR1 and CDR2 (germline): MNHEY, SMNVEV (reference sequence).

Material for sequencing was PBMCs. This TCR was sampled from a girl aged 10 to 17 in good health and CMV-seronegative. The chain employs TRBV27 and TRBJ1-6, with 8 bases matching TRBD1. In nucleotides, the CDR3 is TGTGCCAGCAGTTCAGCCCGACCCGACAGGGGCGTTCGTTCACCCCTCCACTTT. Protein sequence: CASSSARPDRGVRSPLHF.